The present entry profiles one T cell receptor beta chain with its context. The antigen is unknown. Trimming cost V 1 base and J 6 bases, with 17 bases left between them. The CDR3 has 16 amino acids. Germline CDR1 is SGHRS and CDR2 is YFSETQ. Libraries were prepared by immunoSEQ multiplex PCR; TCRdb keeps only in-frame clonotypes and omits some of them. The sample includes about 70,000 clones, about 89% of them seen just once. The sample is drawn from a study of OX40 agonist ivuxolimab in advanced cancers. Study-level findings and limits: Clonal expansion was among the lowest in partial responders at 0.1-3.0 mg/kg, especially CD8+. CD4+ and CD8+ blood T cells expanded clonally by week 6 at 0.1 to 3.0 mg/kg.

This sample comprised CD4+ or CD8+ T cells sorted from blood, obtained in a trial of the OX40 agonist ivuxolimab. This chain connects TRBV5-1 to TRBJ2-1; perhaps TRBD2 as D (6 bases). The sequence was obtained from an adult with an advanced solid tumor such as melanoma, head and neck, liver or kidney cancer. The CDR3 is CASSLPVGSTGNEQFF. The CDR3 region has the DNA TGCGCCAGCAGCTTGCCTGTCGGGAGCACGGGCAATGAGCAGTTCTTC. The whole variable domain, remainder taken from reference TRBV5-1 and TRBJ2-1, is KAGVTQTPRYLIKTRGQQVTLSCSPISGHRSVSWYQQTPGQGLQFLFEYFSETQRNKGNFPGRFSGRQFSNSRSEMNVSTLELGDSALYLCASSLPVGSTGNEQFFGPGTRLTVL.